This T cell receptor beta chain is drawn from a study of T cell responses to AZD1222 COVID-19 vaccine. Overall study results and limits: Every sample of the repertoires postdated the peak T cell response. The donor group comprised mostly white British people and more females; the analysis possibly underestimated clonal diversity.

Profiled with immunoSEQ multiplex PCR; TCRdb holds only in-frame clones, not every one. The data contain under 110,000 clones, roughly 86% of them singletons. With respect to this clone: The antigen is unknown.

The CDR3 loop spans 15 amino acids. Sequencing was performed on peripheral blood, taken on day 0 of AZD1222 vaccination. The V gene is TRBV21-1, the J gene TRBJ1-6; the table calls TRBD1, which could not be checked here. TRBV21-1 is tagged as a pseudogene. The clonotype comes from an adult in good health. CDR3 nucleotides: TGTGCCAGCAGGGATAGGACAGGGGATAATTCACCCCTCCACTTT. Translated: CASRDRTGDNSPLHF.